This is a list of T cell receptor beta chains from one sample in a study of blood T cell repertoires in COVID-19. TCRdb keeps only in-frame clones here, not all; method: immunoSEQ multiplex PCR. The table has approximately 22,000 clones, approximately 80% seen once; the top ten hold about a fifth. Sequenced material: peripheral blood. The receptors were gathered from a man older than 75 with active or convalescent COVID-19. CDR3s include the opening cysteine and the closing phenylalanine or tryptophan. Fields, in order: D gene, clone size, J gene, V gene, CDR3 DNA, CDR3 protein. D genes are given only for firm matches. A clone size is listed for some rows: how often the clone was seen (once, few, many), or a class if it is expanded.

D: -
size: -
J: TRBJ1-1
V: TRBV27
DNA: TGTGCCACCTTCGGACACGGCTTGGTTGAAGCTTTCTTT
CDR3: CATFGHGLVEAFF

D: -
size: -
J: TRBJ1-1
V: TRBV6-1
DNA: TGTGCCAGCAGTGAATTGGGCGCTGAAGCTTTCTTT
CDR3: CASSELGAEAFF

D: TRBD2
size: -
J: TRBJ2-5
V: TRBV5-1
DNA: TGCGCCAGCAGCTTGCGAGCGGGAGGGGAAGAGACCCAGTACTTC
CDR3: CASSLRAGGEETQYF

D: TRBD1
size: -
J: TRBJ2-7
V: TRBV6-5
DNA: TGTGCCAGCAACCCCGCTAGCGTGGGACAGGAGTACTTC
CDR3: CASNPASVGQEYF

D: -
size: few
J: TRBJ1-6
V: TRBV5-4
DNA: TGTGCCAGCAGCCAGGTCAGGGTGGGGAATTCACCCCTCCACTTT
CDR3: CASSQVRVGNSPLHF

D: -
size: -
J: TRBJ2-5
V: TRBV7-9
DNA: TGTGCCAGCAGCTTAGCGGGTGGGGACATCCAAGAGACCCAGTACTTC
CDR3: CASSLAGGDIQETQYF

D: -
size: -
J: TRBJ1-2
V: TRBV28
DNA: TGTGCCAGCAGACTTAGACGCGGAGAACGATATGGCTACACCTTC
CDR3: CASRLRRGERYGYTF

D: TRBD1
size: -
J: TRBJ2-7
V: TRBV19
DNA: TGTGCCAGTAGTCCTCGGACCGGGACAGGGTCCTACGAGCAGTACTTC
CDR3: CASSPRTGTGSYEQYF

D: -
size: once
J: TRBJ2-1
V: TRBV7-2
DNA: TGTGCCAGCAGCTTTGGGCTTTACAATGAGCAGTTCTTC
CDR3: CASSFGLYNEQFF

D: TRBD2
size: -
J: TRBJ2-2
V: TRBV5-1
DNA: TGCGCCAGCAGCCTTTTTGGGGGGGACCCGACCGGGGAGCTGTTTTTT
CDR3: CASSLFGGDPTGELFF

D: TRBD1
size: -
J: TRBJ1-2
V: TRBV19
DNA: TGTGCCAGTAGTGTGGGACAGGCATTGAACTATGGCTACACCTTC
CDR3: CASSVGQALNYGYTF

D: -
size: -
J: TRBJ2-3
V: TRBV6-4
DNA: TGTGCCAGCAGTCTTACCGGGGGAAGCACAGATACGCAGTATTTT
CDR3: CASSLTGGSTDTQYF

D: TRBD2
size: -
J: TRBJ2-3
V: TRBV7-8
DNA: TGTGCCAGCACGGCCCCCGGGTTGGCGGGGGGGTGGTCAGATACGCAGTATTTT
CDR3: CASTAPGLAGGWSDTQYF

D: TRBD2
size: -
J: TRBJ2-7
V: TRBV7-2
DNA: TGTGCCAGCAGCTTAGGTCTAGCGGCCCCCTACGAGCAGTACTTC
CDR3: CASSLGLAAPYEQYF

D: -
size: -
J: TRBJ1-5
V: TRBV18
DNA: TGTGCCAGCTCACCAGCGAATAGCAATCAGCCCCAGCATTTT
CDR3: CASSPANSNQPQHF

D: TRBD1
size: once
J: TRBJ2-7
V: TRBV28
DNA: TGTGCCAGCAGTCAACAGGGGCCATCCTACGAGCAGTACTTC
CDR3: CASSQQGPSYEQYF

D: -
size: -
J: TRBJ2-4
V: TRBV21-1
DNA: TGTGCCAGCAGCCTTCGGACAGGGGATTTCAAAAACATTCAGTACTTC
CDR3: CASSLRTGDFKNIQYF

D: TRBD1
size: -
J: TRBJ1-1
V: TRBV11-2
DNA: TGTGCCAGCAGCCTTACAGGGGGCGCGGGTACCGAAGCTTTCTTT
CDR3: CASSLTGGAGTEAFF

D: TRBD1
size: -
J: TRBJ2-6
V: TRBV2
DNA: TGTGCCAGCAGGGAGACAGGGACCGGGGCCAACGTCCTGACTTTC
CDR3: CASRETGTGANVLTF

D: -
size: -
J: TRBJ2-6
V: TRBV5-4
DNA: TGTGCCAGCAGCTCGGAGTCTGGGGCCAACGTCCTGACTTTC
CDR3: CASSSESGANVLTF

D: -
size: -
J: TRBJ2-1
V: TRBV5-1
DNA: TGCGCCAGCAGCACCCCTGCAGGGGAGCAGTTCTTC
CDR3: CASSTPAGEQFF

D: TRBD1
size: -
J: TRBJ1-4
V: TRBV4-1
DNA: TGCGCCAGCAGCCAACGCCCTGCTGGGTTACAGGGGGAAAAACTGTTTTTT
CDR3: CASSQRPAGLQGEKLFF

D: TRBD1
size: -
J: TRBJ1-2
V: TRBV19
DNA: TGTGCCAGTAGTAAGCAGGGGGCGCTGAACTATGGCTACACCTTC
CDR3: CASSKQGALNYGYTF

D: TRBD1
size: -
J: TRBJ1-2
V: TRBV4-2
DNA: TGTGCCAGCAGCCAAGCCCCGGGACAGGGAATTGACTATGGCTACACCTTC
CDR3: CASSQAPGQGIDYGYTF

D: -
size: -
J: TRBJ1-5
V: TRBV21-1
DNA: TGTGCCAGCACCATCCTGAGGACAGGGGGCTCCTGCAATCAGCCCCAGCATTTT
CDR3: CASTILRTGGSCNQPQHF

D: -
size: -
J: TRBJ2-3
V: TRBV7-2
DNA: TGTGCCAGCAGCTTAGAATCGAGGGGCACAGATACGCAGTATTTT
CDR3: CASSLESRGTDTQYF

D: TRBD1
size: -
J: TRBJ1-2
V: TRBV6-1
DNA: TGTGCCAGCAGTGAATGGGCCAGGGGGTCTGGCTATGGCTACACCTTC
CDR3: CASSEWARGSGYGYTF

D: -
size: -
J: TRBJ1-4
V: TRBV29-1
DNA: TGCAGCGTCCAGGACAGTGGGGTATTTAATGAAAAACTGTTTTTT
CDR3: CSVQDSGVFNEKLFF

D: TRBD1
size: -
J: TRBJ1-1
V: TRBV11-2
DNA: TGTGCCAGCAGCTTAGGCCCGGACAGGGGTGGCACTGAAGCTTTCTTT
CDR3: CASSLGPDRGGTEAFF

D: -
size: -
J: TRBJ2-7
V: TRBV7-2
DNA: TGTGCCAGCAGCTTAGGGTTCGGGTCCTACGAGCAGTACTTC
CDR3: CASSLGFGSYEQYF

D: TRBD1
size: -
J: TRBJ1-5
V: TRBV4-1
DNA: TGCGCCAGCAGCCTGCGACAGGGGGCTTACCTCAATCAGCCCCAGCATTTT
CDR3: CASSLRQGAYLNQPQHF

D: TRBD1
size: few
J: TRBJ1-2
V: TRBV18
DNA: TGTGCCAGCTCACCACCACAGGGGGCTACCTATGGCTACACCTTC
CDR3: CASSPPQGATYGYTF

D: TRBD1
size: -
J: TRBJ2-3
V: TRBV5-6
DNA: TGTGCCAGCAGCTTGGGGCTCGGACAGGGGAGCATTGGTACGCAGTATTTT
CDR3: CASSLGLGQGSIGTQYF

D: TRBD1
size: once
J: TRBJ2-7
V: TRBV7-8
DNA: TGTGCCAGCAGCTTTCCGGGACAGGGCTCCTACGAGCAGTACTTC
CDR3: CASSFPGQGSYEQYF

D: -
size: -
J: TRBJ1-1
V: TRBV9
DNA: TGTGCCAGCAGCGTAGTTAGGGGAACTGAAGCTTTCTTT
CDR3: CASSVVRGTEAFF

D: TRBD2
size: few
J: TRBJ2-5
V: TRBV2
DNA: TGTGCCGGGGCAATCGGGGGGCAAGAGACCCAGTACTTC
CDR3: CAGAIGGQETQYF

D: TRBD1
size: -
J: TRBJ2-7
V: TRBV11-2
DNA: TGTGCCAGCAGCCCGGACAGGCGCGAGCAGTACTTC
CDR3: CASSPDRREQYF

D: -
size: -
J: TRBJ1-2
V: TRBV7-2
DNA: TGTGCCAGCAGCTTGGACAGAAATAACTATGGCTACACCTTC
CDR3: CASSLDRNNYGYTF

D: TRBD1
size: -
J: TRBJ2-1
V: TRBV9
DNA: TGTGCCAGCAGCATCGGGACAGGCTACAATGAGCAGTTCTTC
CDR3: CASSIGTGYNEQFF

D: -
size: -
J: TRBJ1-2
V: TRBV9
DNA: TGTGCCAGCAGCCCCCGTAGCGGTGCCATGGGTGGCTACACCTTC
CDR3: CASSPRSGAMGGYTF

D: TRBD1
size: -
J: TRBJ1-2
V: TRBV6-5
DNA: TGTGCCAGCTGTACAGGGGAGTATGGCTACACCTTC
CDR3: CASCTGEYGYTF